The T cell receptor beta chain under discussion was sequenced for a study of cytomegalovirus exposure and HLA in healthy donors. Study-level information: Early release data held around 80 million unique TCRs from HLA-typed donors. Findings of the study overall: In a later analysis, V- and J-gene trimming of beta chains associated with a DCLRE1C missense variant, replicated independently. Most of the CMV-associated TCR beta chains (in a later analysis) appeared to be HLA-restricted.

The PCR made use of 60 Vbeta and 13 Jbeta primers. The repertoire was sequenced with immunoSEQ multiplex PCR; TCRdb's copy has only in-frame clones and lacks some. The data show roughly 180,000 clones, around 74% seen once. CDR1 is GTSNPN, CDR2 SVGIG, per germline (reference sequence). Trimming removed 5 bases from V and 1 base from J, with 20 bases in between. The CDR3 consists of 16 residues. In this sample, this clone turned up once. The target antigen is unknown. The sample consisted of PBMCs. The chain uses TRBV30 and TRBJ1-2; unclear D gene. This receptor was taken from a male donor in good health and CMV-seronegative. This CDR3 reads CAWEGSNHLFNYGYTF. The CDR3 DNA sequence: TGTGCCTGGGAAGGGAGCAATCACCTATTTAACTATGGCTACACCTTC.